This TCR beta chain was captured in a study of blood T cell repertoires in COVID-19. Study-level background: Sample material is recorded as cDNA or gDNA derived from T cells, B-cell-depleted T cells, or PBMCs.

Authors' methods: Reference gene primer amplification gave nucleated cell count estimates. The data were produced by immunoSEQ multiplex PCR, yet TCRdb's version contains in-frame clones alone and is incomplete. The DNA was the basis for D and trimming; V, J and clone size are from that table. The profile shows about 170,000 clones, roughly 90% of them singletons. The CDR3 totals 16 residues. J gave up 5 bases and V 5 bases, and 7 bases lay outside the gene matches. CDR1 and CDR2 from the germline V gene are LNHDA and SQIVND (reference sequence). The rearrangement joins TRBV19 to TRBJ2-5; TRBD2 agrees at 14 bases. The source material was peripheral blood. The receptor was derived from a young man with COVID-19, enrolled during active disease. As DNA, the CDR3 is TGTGCCAGTAGTGCGGGACTAGCGGGAGAGGGGGAGACCCAGTACTTC. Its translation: CASSAGLAGEGETQYF.